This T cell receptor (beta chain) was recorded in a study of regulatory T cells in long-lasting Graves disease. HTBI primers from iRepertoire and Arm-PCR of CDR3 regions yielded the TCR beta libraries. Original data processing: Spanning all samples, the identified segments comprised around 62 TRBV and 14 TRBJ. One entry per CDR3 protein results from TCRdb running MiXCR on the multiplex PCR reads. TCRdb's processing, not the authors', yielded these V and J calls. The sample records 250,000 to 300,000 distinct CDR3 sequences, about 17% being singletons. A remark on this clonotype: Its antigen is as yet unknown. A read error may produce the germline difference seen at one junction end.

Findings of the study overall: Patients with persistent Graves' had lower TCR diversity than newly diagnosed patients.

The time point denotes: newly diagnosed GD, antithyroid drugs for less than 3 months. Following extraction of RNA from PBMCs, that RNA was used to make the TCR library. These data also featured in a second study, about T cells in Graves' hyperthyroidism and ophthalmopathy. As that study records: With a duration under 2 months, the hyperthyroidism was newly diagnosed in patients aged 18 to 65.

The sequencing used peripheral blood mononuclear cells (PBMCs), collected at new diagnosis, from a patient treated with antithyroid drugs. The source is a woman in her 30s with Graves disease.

CDR3 in amino acids: CASSFPQDRANF. The CDR3 DNA is TGTGCCAGCAGCTTCCCCCAGGACAGGGCGAACTTC. The J gene is TRBJ1-2, the V gene TRBV7-2, with TRBD1 matching over 8 bases. This CDR3 comprises 12 residues. Per germline, CDR1 SGHTA and CDR2 FQGNSA.